This record looks at one T cell receptor (beta chain) sequence and its context. These data come from a study of CD8 T cells in Susac syndrome. Purification of the CD8+ and CD4+ T cells relied on negative isolation, and TEMRA cells underwent FACS enrichment. V lost 1 base and J lost 1; bases outside the gene matches: 2. The CDR3 sequence is 16 residues long. The germline gives CDR1 SGHTA, CDR2 FQGNSA. The authors reverse transcribed roughly 0.5 to 1 ug RNA with random hexamers. Across 54 Vbeta and 13 Jbeta, immunoSEQ multiplex PCR amplified TCR beta CDR3. Via MiXCR, TCRdb re-called the immunoSEQ multiplex PCR reads, giving one row per CDR3 protein. The sample lists more than 150,000 distinct CDR3 sequences, approximately 95% occurring once.

V is TRBV7-2 and J is TRBJ2-5; 11 nucleotides align to TRBD1. The receptor comes from a human donor with Susac syndrome. Sample: CD4+ T cells from PBMCs. Here the CDR3 reads CASSLGGTGGQETQYF. The DNA of the CDR3 is TGTGCCAGCAGCTTAGGAGGGACAGGGGGCCAAGAGACCCAGTACTTC.